This is a list of T cell receptor beta chains from one sample in a study of blood T cell repertoires in COVID-19. Repertoires were generated with immunoSEQ multiplex PCR, while TCRdb's copy carries only in-frame clones and drops some. Here the sample spans about 100,000 clones, 75% to 85% being singletons. Sequenced sample: peripheral blood. Receptors originate from a man aged 80 or over with COVID-19, enrolled during active disease. Both conserved end residues are part of each CDR3. D genes are given only for firm matches. Clone size is not always given. Where it is, it says once, few, many or a class for expanded clones.

TRBV5-4	TRBJ1-1	-	TRBD1	CASSPGTDTEAFF	TGTGCCAGCAGCCCCGGGACAGACACTGAAGCTTTCTTT
TRBV30	TRBJ2-1	-	-	CAWSVHRGEQFF	TGTGCCTGGAGTGTACATAGGGGAGAGCAGTTCTTC
TRBV10-2	TRBJ2-7	-	TRBD1	CASSASSGTESYEQYF	TGCGCCAGCAGTGCGAGTTCCGGGACAGAATCCTACGAGCAGTACTTC
TRBV5-1	TRBJ2-5	-	-	CASGRQSMQETQYF	TGCGCCAGCGGACGACAGTCCATGCAAGAGACCCAGTACTTC
TRBV28	TRBJ1-4	-	TRBD1	CASSTERTGGHEKLFF	TGTGCCAGCAGTACAGAAAGGACAGGGGGGCATGAAAAACTGTTTTTT
TRBV4-1	TRBJ2-1	-	-	CASSPGLRSNEQFF	TGCGCCAGCAGCCCGGGACTTAGGTCTAATGAGCAGTTCTTC
TRBV29-1	TRBJ2-3	-	-	CSVGQDGTDTQYF	TGCAGCGTTGGACAGGATGGGACAGATACGCAGTATTTT
TRBV5-1	TRBJ2-3	once	TRBD1	CASTEMDRGTDTQYF	TGCGCCAGCACCGAAATGGACAGGGGTACAGATACGCAGTATTTT
TRBV28	TRBJ2-2	once	-	CASRLASSNTGELFF	TGTGCCAGCCGACTTGCGAGCAGTAACACCGGGGAGCTGTTTTTT
TRBV19	TRBJ1-5	-	-	CASSIGTDYSNQPQHF	TGTGCCAGTAGTATTGGCACCGATTATAGCAATCAGCCCCAGCATTTT
TRBV6-5	TRBJ1-1	-	-	CASRTDSEGTEAFF	TGTGCCAGCAGGACGGACAGCGAGGGCACTGAAGCTTTCTTT
TRBV18	TRBJ2-7	-	TRBD2	CASSRTSGSEGRNEQYF	TGTGCCAGCTCACGGACTAGCGGGAGCGAAGGGCGGAACGAGCAGTACTTC
TRBV3-1/TRBV3-2	TRBJ2-7	-	-	CASSHYQGTYEQYF	TGTGCCAGCAGCCATTACCAGGGGACCTACGAGCAGTACTTC
TRBV10-2	TRBJ2-1	-	TRBD2	CASSASGRVNEQFF	TGCGCCAGCAGTGCTAGCGGGAGGGTCAATGAGCAGTTCTTC
TRBV7-8	TRBJ2-3	-	-	CASSPGTSTDTQYF	TGTGCCAGCAGCCCCGGGACAAGCACAGATACGCAGTATTTT
TRBV27	TRBJ2-2	-	TRBD1	CASSLNRGLNTGELFF	TGTGCCAGCAGTTTAAACAGGGGATTAAACACCGGGGAGCTGTTTTTT
TRBV28	TRBJ1-6	-	-	CASSGAGSSYNSPLHF	TGTGCCAGCAGTGGTGCCGGGAGCTCCTATAATTCACCCCTCCACTTT
TRBV5-6	TRBJ1-3	-	-	CASSLGAAGGNTIYF	TGTGCCAGCAGCTTAGGGGCTGCTGGTGGAAACACCATATATTTT
TRBV7-2	TRBJ2-3	-	TRBD1	CASSFGTAEDTQYF	TGTGCCAGCAGCTTCGGGACAGCCGAAGATACGCAGTATTTT
TRBV4-2	TRBJ1-3	once	-	CASSQEIAGGGNTIYF	TGTGCCAGCAGCCAAGAGATCGCGGGAGGTGGAAACACCATATATTTT
TRBV7-9	TRBJ1-2	-	TRBD1	CASSLTGGQGGGYTF	TGTGCCAGCAGCTTAACAGGAGGACAGGGTGGTGGCTACACCTTC
TRBV7-2	TRBJ1-2	-	TRBD1	CASSLASPGTGGGYTF	TGTGCCAGCAGCTTAGCCTCCCCGGGGACAGGGGGTGGCTACACCTTC